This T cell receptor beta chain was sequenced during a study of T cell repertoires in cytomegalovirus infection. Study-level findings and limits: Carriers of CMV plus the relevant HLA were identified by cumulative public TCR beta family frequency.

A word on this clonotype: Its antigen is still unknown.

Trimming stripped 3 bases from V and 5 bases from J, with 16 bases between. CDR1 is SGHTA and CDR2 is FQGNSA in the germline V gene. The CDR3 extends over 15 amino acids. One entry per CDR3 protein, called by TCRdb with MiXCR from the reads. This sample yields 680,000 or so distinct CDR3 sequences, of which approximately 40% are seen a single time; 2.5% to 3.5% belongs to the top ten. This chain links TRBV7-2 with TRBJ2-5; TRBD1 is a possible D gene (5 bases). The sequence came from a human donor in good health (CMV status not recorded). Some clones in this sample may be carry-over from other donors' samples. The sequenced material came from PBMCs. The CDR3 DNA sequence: TGTGCCAGCAGCTTGAACAGGTTATCTGAGGAGACCCAGTACTTC. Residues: CASSLNRLSEETQYF.